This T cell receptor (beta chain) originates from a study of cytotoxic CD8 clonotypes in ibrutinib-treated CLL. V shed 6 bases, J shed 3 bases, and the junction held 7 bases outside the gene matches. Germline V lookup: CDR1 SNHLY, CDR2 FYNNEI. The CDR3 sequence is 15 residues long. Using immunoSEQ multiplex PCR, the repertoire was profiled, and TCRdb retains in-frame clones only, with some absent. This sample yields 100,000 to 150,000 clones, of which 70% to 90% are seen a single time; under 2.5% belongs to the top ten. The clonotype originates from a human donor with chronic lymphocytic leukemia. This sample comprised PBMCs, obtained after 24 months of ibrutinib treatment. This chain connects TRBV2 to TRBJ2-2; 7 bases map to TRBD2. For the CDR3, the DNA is TGTGCCAGCAGGCTTCTGGCGGGGGACACCGGGGAGCTGTTTTTT. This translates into CASRLLAGDTGELFF.